This TCR beta chain was captured in a study of Tregs in tolerant kidney transplant recipients. Study-wide results and limits: The small number of patients limits these findings pending further validation. Activated donor B cell expansion appeared to reveal the most relevant donor-specific TCRbeta repertoire. Biological reproducibility was not directly addressed, but technical replication error appeared minimal.

V lost 9 bases to trimming and J lost 8 bases, with 22 bases between them. Germline V gives CDR1 SNHLY, CDR2 FYNNEI. This CDR3 contains 14 residues. About this clone itself: Its antigen remains unidentified.

Unstimulated Tregs (CD4+CD25+CD127-) and CD4+CD25- non-Tregs were sorted from PBMCs. The protocol was immunoSEQ multiplex PCR, while the TCRdb copy is restricted to in-frame clones and leaves out a portion. The sample has around 75,000 clones, around nine tenths seen once. The TCR originated in a human donor who received a combined kidney and bone marrow transplant. This chain links TRBV2 with TRBJ2-5; D may be TRBD2 (6 bases). The sequences come from CD4+ T cells from blood, collected before the transplant. This CDR3 reads CASSNPGLGGTQYF. The CDR3 DNA reads TGTGCCAGTTCGAACCCAGGTCTGGGGGGAACCCAGTACTTC.